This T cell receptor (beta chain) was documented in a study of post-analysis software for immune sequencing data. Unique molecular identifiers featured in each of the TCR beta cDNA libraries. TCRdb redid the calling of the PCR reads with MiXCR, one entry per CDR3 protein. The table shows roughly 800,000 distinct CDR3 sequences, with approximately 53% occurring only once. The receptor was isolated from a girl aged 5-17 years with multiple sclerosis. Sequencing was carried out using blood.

The CDR3 is CSVEGGAGETETQYF. Written as DNA, the CDR3 is TGCAGCGTTGAAGGTGGAGCGGGAGAGACGGAGACCCAGTACTTC. The chain links TRBV29-1 to TRBJ2-5; 8 bases align to TRBD2. J lost 5 bases, V lost 1 base, and 9 bases had no gene match. This CDR3 comprises 15 residues. Germline V gives CDR1 SQVTM, CDR2 ANQGSEA.